This T cell receptor beta chain was documented in a study of control samples from healthy donors and cancer patients. Per germline, CDR1 MRHNA and CDR2 SNTAGT. The CDR3 has 14 residues. The ends were cut back, 0 bases at V and 4 bases at J, with 9 bases in the middle. Sequencing used immunoSEQ multiplex PCR; TCRdb keeps in-frame clones, though not all of them. The sample lists 8,000 to 11,000 clones, roughly 90% occurring once. The TCR was taken from a man aged 55 to 70 with colorectal cancer. Sequenced sample: PBMCs. This chain joins TRBV6-4 and TRBJ1-1, with no clear D. The CDR3 DNA reads as TGTGCCAGCAGTGACTCTTCTAAGGGCACTGAAGCTTTCTTT. As protein: CASSDSSKGTEAFF.